This TCR beta chain is drawn from a study of cytomegalovirus exposure and HLA in healthy donors. General study findings and limits: According to a later analysis, donors in an Asian-associated ancestry cluster reportedly had fewer N-insertions than the roughly 640-donor mean.

CDR3 size: 16 residues. With V trimmed by 2 bases and J by 4 bases, 8 bases remained unmatched. Germline CDR1 is SGHDN and CDR2 is FVKESK. For this clone: Its specificity is not known.

The study ran its PCR with 60 Vbeta and 13 Jbeta primers. The method was immunoSEQ multiplex PCR; TCRdb's version includes in-frame clones alone and lacks a portion of them. The sample holds approximately 190,000 clones, around 86% seen once. The specimen was PBMCs. This clonotype originated in a man between 40 and 49 years old in good health and CMV-seropositive. The chain combines TRBV14 with TRBJ2-3; 8 positions agree with TRBD2. As DNA, the CDR3 is TGTGCCAGCAGCCAAAGGCGGGGGGCTCCCCCAGATACGCAGTATTTT. It translates to CASSQRRGAPPDTQYF.